This T cell receptor (beta chain) was captured by sequencing in a study of T cell responses to AZD1222 COVID-19 vaccine. Worth noting for this clone: Its antigen is unknown.

The study's findings and limits: Spike was spanned by vaccine-associated CD4 TCRs, which were dominant at 160-218 and 743-854. The study sampled repertoires only after the peak T cell response.

Sequenced by immunoSEQ multiplex PCR; TCRdb stores in-frame clones only, minus some. The sample lists 130,000 or so clones; around 94% were seen once. J gave up 5 bases and V 4 bases, and 7 bases lay outside the gene matches. Germline V gene sequence: CDR1 LGHDT, CDR2 YNNKEL (reference sequence). The CDR3 has 15 residues. The clonotype comes from an adult in good health. The chain has TRBV3-1 (or the pseudogene TRBV3-2) and TRBJ1-2; 10 bases are shared with TRBD1. Material: peripheral blood, obtained on day 0 of AZD1222 vaccination. CDR3: CASSPRPGQGYGYTF. In nucleotides, the CDR3 is TGTGCCAGCAGCCCGAGACCGGGACAGGGGTATGGCTACACCTTC.